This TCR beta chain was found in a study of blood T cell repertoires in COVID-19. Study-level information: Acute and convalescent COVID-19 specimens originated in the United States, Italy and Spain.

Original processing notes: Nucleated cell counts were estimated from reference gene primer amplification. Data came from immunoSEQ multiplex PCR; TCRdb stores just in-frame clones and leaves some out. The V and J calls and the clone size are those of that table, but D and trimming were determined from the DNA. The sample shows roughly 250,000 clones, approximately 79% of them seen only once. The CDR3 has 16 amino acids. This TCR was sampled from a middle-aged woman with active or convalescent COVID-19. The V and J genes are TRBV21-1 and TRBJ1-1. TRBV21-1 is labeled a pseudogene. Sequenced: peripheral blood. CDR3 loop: CASSIPREEQNTEAFF. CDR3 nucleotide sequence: TGTGCCAGCAGCATCCCTAGGGAGGAACAGAACACTGAAGCTTTCTTT.